This is a list of T cell receptor beta chains from one sample in a study of OX40 agonist ivuxolimab in advanced cancers. Libraries were prepared by immunoSEQ multiplex PCR; TCRdb keeps only in-frame clonotypes and omits some of them. Found here are about 83,000 clones, 65% to 85% of them singletons; the top ten hold roughly 7.3%. This specimen was CD4+ or CD8+ T cells sorted from blood, taken in a trial of the OX40 agonist ivuxolimab. These receptor sequences come from an adult with an advanced solid tumor such as melanoma, head and neck, liver or kidney cancer. CDR3s include the opening cysteine and the closing phenylalanine or tryptophan. D genes are given only for firm matches. Rows may omit the clone size; those that give it use once, few, many or a size class.

clone size	V gene	CDR3 length	D gene	J gene	CDR3 DNA	CDR3 protein
NA	TRBV7-2	15	NA	TRBJ2-1	TGTGCCAGCAGCGTCTACTCGGGAGCCTACAATGAGCAGTTCTTC	CASSVYSGAYNEQFF
NA	TRBV5-4	13	TRBD2	TRBJ2-7	TGTGCCAGCTCGGGGGGAGATTACTACGAGCAGTACTTC	CASSGGDYYEQYF
few	TRBV5-6	14	NA	TRBJ1-2	TGTGCCAGCAGCTTTCAAAGTACAACCTATGGCTACACCTTC	CASSFQSTTYGYTF
NA	TRBV5-4	14	NA	TRBJ2-7	TGTGCCAGCAGCCCCTCCGGGGGGCTGCACGAGCAGTACTTC	CASSPSGGLHEQYF
NA	TRBV30	13	NA	TRBJ1-1	TGTGCCTGGAGTAAGGCGTGGAACACTGAAGCTTTCTTT	CAWSKAWNTEAFF
NA	TRBV7-2	16	NA	TRBJ1-2	TGTGCCAGCAGCTTAGCGGGACGGGGCGCGGGTGGAGGCTACACCTTC	CASSLAGRGAGGGYTF
NA	TRBV19	13	NA	TRBJ2-2	TGTGCCTCAAGGAGGGGACGGATAAGGGAGCTGTTTTTT	CASRRGRIRELFF
NA	TRBV5-1	16	NA	TRBJ1-6	TGCGCCAGCAGCTTGGAGTTCGGGTCGCGTAATTCACCCCTCCACTTT	CASSLEFGSRNSPLHF
once	TRBV7-8	15	TRBD1	TRBJ1-1	TGTGCCAGCAGCTTACAGGACAGGGCGAACACTGAAGCTTTCTTT	CASSLQDRANTEAFF
NA	TRBV4-3	14	NA	TRBJ2-7	TGCGCCAGCAGCCAAGTAGCCAGCAGCTACGAGCAGTACTTC	CASSQVASSYEQYF
few	TRBV2	11	NA	TRBJ1-2	TGTGCCAGCGTGGAGGGCAATGGCTACACCTTC	CASVEGNGYTF
NA	TRBV5-1	15	NA	TRBJ2-1	TGCGCCAGCAGCGAGGCCAAAAGCTCCTACAATGAGCAGTTCTTC	CASSEAKSSYNEQFF
once	TRBV19	15	NA	TRBJ1-4	TGTGCCAGTAGTATGGGGAATCCAACTAATGAAAAACTGTTTTTT	CASSMGNPTNEKLFF
NA	TRBV7-9	15	TRBD2	TRBJ2-2	TGTGCCAGCAGCAGGGGACTAGCGGGAGTAGGGGAGCTGTTTTTT	CASSRGLAGVGELFF
few	TRBV4-3	15	TRBD2	TRBJ2-5	TGCGCCAGCAGCCAAGATGGACTAGCGAGAGAGACCCAGTACTTC	CASSQDGLARETQYF
NA	TRBV6-1	13	TRBD1	TRBJ1-2	TGTGCCAGCAGACCGGGACAGGGGGGCGGCTACACCTTC	CASRPGQGGGYTF
once	TRBV10-3	16	TRBD2	TRBJ2-2	TGTGCCACCTACTCTAGCGGGGGGGCGAACACCGGGGAGCTGTTTTTT	CATYSSGGANTGELFF
NA	TRBV27	17	TRBD1	TRBJ1-5	TGTGCCAGCAGTAAATCCCTACAGGGGGCGATCAATCAGCCCCAGCATTTT	CASSKSLQGAINQPQHF
NA	TRBV7-9	13	NA	TRBJ2-7	TGTGCCAGCAGCTTAGGGGCAGTCGGCCTGCAGTACTTC	CASSLGAVGLQYF
NA	TRBV19	18	TRBD2	TRBJ2-1	TGTGCCAGTAGTATAGGGACTAGCGGGCTTAGCTCCTACAATGAGCAGTTCTTC	CASSIGTSGLSSYNEQFF
NA	TRBV15	12	NA	TRBJ1-2	TGTGCCACCAGCAGAGAAGGGTATGGCTACACCTTC	CATSREGYGYTF
once	TRBV9	15	NA	TRBJ1-2	TGTGCCAGCAGCGTAGTCCCCGGGGTCGGGGCCGGCTACACCTTC	CASSVVPGVGAGYTF
NA	TRBV7-8	14	NA	TRBJ1-2	TGTGCCAGCAGCCTTGGGGGACTCAACTATGGCTACACCTTC	CASSLGGLNYGYTF
NA	TRBV10-1	20	NA	TRBJ2-1	TGCGCCAGCACTCAAGTCATTTATCGACGGTACGGGTCCTCCTACAATGAGCAGTTCTTC	CASTQVIYRRYGSSYNEQFF
NA	TRBV6-1	17	NA	TRBJ1-3	TGTGCCAGCAGTGAAGGAGGGGCCCAGGGATCTGGAAACACCATATATTTT	CASSEGGAQGSGNTIYF
NA	TRBV5-4	12	NA	TRBJ2-2	TGTGCCAGCAGAACACAATACGGGGAGCTGTTTTTT	CASRTQYGELFF
once	TRBV4-2	14	NA	TRBJ2-7	TGTGCCAGCAGCCCCTGGTCGGGGTCCTACGAGCAGTACTTC	CASSPWSGSYEQYF
NA	TRBV14	12	NA	TRBJ1-1	TGTGCCAGCGCCGCCTCGAACACTGAAGCTTTCTTT	CASAASNTEAFF
once	TRBV5-6	15	TRBD1	TRBJ1-1	TGTGCCAGCAGCCAGACAGGGTACCTTGCGGCGAAAGCTTTCTTT	CASSQTGYLAAKAFF
many	TRBV18	15	NA	TRBJ1-3	TGTGCCAGCTCACCGATGGGGCTCTCTGGAAACACCATATATTTT	CASSPMGLSGNTIYF
once	TRBV6-6	15	NA	TRBJ1-5	TGTGCCAGCACCTCCCGGGTGTCAAGCAATCAGCCCCAGCATTTT	CASTSRVSSNQPQHF
NA	TRBV27	14	NA	TRBJ1-3	TGTGCCAGCAAGGAAGGTCCCTCTGGAAACACCATATATTTT	CASKEGPSGNTIYF
NA	TRBV30	14	TRBD2	TRBJ2-3	TGTGCCTGGTCTGCCCGGGGGGGCACAGATACGCAGTATTTT	CAWSARGGTDTQYF
NA	TRBV6-5	13	NA	TRBJ1-5	TGTGCCAGCAGTTACTCTATCGTACAGCCCCAGCATTTT	CASSYSIVQPQHF
NA	TRBV29-1	13	TRBD1	TRBJ2-7	TGCAGCGTAGGCCTGGCAGGGGGCTACGAGCAGTACTTC	CSVGLAGGYEQYF
NA	TRBV6-1	13	NA	TRBJ1-1	TGTGCCAGCAGTGAACAGGCGAACACTGAAGCTTTCTTT	CASSEQANTEAFF
NA	TRBV7-6	18	NA	TRBJ2-3	TGTGCCAGCAGCTTGGGCGGGTACTTATTAGAGAGCGCAGATACGCAGTATTTT	CASSLGGYLLESADTQYF
once	TRBV5-1	16	TRBD1	TRBJ2-3	TGCGCCAGCAGCTTCAGGGGGCAGGCACACACAGATACGCAGTATTTT	CASSFRGQAHTDTQYF
NA	TRBV6-5	15	NA	TRBJ2-1	TGTGCCAGCTTCTCCGTACTCGCAGAGTTCAATGAGCAGTTCTTC	CASFSVLAEFNEQFF
NA	TRBV5-1	15	NA	TRBJ2-7	TGCGCCAGCAGCTTGGGTTTGGGGGAATTTGTCGAGCAGTACTTC	CASSLGLGEFVEQYF